This note documents a single T cell receptor beta chain sequence. The antigen remains unidentified. Measured with immunoSEQ multiplex PCR; TCRdb has only the in-frame clones, and not every one. This table has 350,000 to 550,000 clones, roughly 89% appearing once. Noted treatment: approximately 18 received Ad26.COV2.S at low or high dose, single or two shots; several received placebo; per-sample allocation not given. Day 63 following the first vaccine or placebo injection was when the samples were taken. The source of the sample is a study of Ad26.COV2.S vaccination and SARS-CoV-2 variants. Study observations and caveats: Individuals receiving vaccine had higher spike-specific TCR breadth than placebo recipients did. Breadth of non-spike TCRs did not differ between vaccinees and placebo recipients.

Deletions cut 0 bases from V and 5 bases from J, with 13 bases between. The length of the CDR3 is 15 residues. Germline loops: CDR1 LGHNA, CDR2 YSLEER. The chain has TRBV4-3 and TRBJ2-5, with D maybe TRBD2 (7 bases). The TCR comes from a person between 18 and 65 years old who received the Ad26.COV2.S COVID-19 vaccine or a placebo. The sequencing here drew on peripheral blood, taken in a trial of Ad26.COV2.S vaccine versus placebo. The CDR3 protein is CASSQERGGEETQYF. CDR3 DNA: TGCGCCAGCAGCCAAGAAAGGGGGGGCGAGGAGACCCAGTACTTC.